The sequence of this TCR beta chain was determined in a study of response to subunit inactivated influenza vaccine. Whole-study findings and limits: Authors suggested each seasonal flu vaccination may recruit only limited numbers of new T cells.

The V gene lost 5 bases and the J gene lost 4 bases, with 15 bases spanning the gap. This CDR3 is 15 amino acids long. MiXCR, run by TCRdb on the RT-PCR reads, gives a single entry per CDR3 protein. The sample holds almost 250,000 distinct CDR3 sequences; 12% are singletons and the top ten take 7.8%. This clonotype was counted between two and nine times. The target antigen is unknown. The chain recombines TRBV12-3 or TRBV12-4 with TRBJ1-5; possible D gene TRBD1, 6 bases. Material: non-naive T cells sorted from PBMCs, obtained around two weeks before vaccination. The TCR was taken from a man aged 45-65 years who received an inactivated influenza vaccine. In DNA form, the CDR3 reads TGTGCCAGCAGTACCCGGCAGGGGCCAAATCAGCCCCAGCATTTT. It yields the protein CASSTRQGPNQPQHF.